This T cell receptor (beta chain) was sequenced in a study of blood T cells in healthy people across ages. Germline V CDR1 and CDR2: DFQATT, SNEGSKA (reference sequence). The CDR3 sequence is 14 residues long. The count of this clonotype is one. For the second PCR, which ran for roughly 6 to 12 cycles, a sample-barcoded 5' primer and a J-beta primer mix were used. From the 5' RACE reads, TCRdb called clonotypes with MiXCR, one entry per CDR3 protein. The sample yields fewer than 950,000 distinct CDR3 sequences, approximately 53% seen once. The receptor's source is a man at least 80 years old in good health. V is TRBV20-1 and J is TRBJ2-7, with TRBD2 identical over 15 bases. TRBJ2-5 matches the DNA end more closely, so the J call is doubtful. The source material was blood. The CDR3 DNA reads as TGCAGTGCCCCGGGGACTAGCGGGAGGGAGACCCAGTACTTC. It yields the protein CSAPGTSGRETQYF.